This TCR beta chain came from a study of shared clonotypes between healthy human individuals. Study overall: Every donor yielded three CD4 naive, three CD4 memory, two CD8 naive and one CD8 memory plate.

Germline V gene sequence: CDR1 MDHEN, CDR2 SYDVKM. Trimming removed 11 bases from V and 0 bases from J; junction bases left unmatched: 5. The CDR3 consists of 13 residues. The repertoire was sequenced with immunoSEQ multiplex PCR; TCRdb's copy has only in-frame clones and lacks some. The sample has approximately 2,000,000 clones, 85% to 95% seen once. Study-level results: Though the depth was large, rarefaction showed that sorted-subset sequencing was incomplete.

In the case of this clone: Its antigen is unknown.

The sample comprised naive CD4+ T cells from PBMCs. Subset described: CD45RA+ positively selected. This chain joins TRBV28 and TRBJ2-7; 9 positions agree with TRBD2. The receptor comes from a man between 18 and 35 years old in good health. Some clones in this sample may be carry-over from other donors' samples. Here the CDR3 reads CAAEREDSYEQYF. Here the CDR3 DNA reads TGTGCCGCCGAGCGGGAGGACTCCTACGAGCAGTACTTC.